A single sample is the source of the 8 T cell receptor beta chains below, sequenced in a study of blood T cell repertoires in COVID-19. Only in-frame clones appear in the TCRdb table, and some are missing; sequencing was by immunoSEQ multiplex PCR. The sample contains about 280,000 clones, roughly 90% of which appear only once. Source material: PBMCs or T cells enriched from blood (not recorded which). All receptors come from a woman aged 18-29 years with acute COVID-19.

This chain uses TRBV6-5 with TRBJ2-1; TRBD1 agrees at 10 bases. V gave up 6 bases and J gave up 5 bases; unmatched junction bases: 4. This CDR3 spans 14 amino acids. CDR1 and CDR2 (germline): MNHEY, SVGAGI. The CDR3 bases are TGTGCCAGCAGCATAGGGACAGGGGACAATGAGCAGTTCTTC. It is translated as CASSIGTGDNEQFF.

This rearrangement joins TRBV11-2 to TRBJ2-5; a weak D match, TRBD1 (5 bases). The CDR3 is made up of 15 amino acids. Trimming stripped 6 bases from V and 2 bases from J, with 16 bases between. Germline CDR1 and CDR2: SGHAT and FQNNGV. The CDR3 coding sequence is TGTGCCAGCAGACGACCCTTCACAGGACAAGAGACCCAGTACTTC. This gives the protein CASRRPFTGQETQYF.

The chain couples TRBV5-5 to TRBJ2-5; 12 bases map to TRBD1. J gave up 5 bases and V 2 bases, and 7 bases lay outside the gene matches. The CDR3 consists of 16 residues. From germline, CDR1 is SGHKS and CDR2 YYEKEE (reference sequence). CDR3 residues: CASSLTGTGGWETQYF. DNA of the CDR3: TGTGCCAGCAGCTTAACCGGGACAGGGGGCTGGGAGACCCAGTACTTC.

The gene calls are TRBV4-3 and TRBJ1-2; 7 bases agree with TRBD1. Germline trimming cut 0 bases from V and 8 bases from J; bases unmatched to any gene: 9. Looked up from germline, CDR1 is LGHNA and CDR2 is YSLEER. This CDR3 has 15 amino acids. CDR3 DNA: TGCGCCAGCAGCCAAGAATCAAACAGGGGAGGAGGCTACACCTTC. Amino acids: CASSQESNRGGGYTF.

This chain links TRBV5-1 with TRBJ2-1; 8 bases are shared with TRBD2. This CDR3 has 16 amino acids. Trimming removed 5 bases from V and 1 base from J; junction bases left unmatched: 8. Germline loops: CDR1 SGHRS, CDR2 YFSETQ. CDR3 residues: CASSVSGGRSYNEQFF. The CDR3 nucleotides read TGCGCCAGCAGTGTGAGCGGGGGCCGTTCCTACAATGAGCAGTTCTTC.

This chain uses TRBV4-1 with TRBJ1-4, with a weak D call TRBD1 (5 bases). The V gene lost 3 bases and the J gene lost 0 bases, with 14 bases spanning the gap. Germline V gene sequence: CDR1 MGHRA, CDR2 YSYEKL. The CDR3 is made up of 17 amino acids. The CDR3 loop is CASSHEPQGATNEKLFF. The CDR3 DNA reads TGCGCCAGCAGCCATGAACCCCAGGGCGCAACTAATGAAAAACTGTTTTTT.

V is TRBV5-1 and J is TRBJ1-6; perhaps TRBD1 as D (6 bases). Looked up from germline, CDR1 is SGHRS and CDR2 is YFSETQ. The CDR3 loop spans 15 amino acids. V was trimmed by 0 bases and J by 6 bases, leaving 10 bases between them. The CDR3 bases are TGCGCCAGCAGCTTGGTTGGACAGCTTAATTCACCCCTCCACTTT. It encodes CASSLVGQLNSPLHF.

The chain recombines TRBV19 with TRBJ1-1; no clear D gene. The CDR3 covers 16 residues. Germline V gene sequence: CDR1 LNHDA, CDR2 SQIVND (reference sequence). V was clipped by 4 bases and J by 1 base, with 16 bases between them. This chain's CDR3 is CASSTPGRPENTEAFF. The DNA of the CDR3 is TGTGCCAGTAGTACCCCCGGGAGGCCCGAGAACACTGAAGCTTTCTTT.